The 25 T cell receptor beta chains in this list originate from one sample, sequenced in a study of T cell responses to AZD1222 COVID-19 vaccine. The assay was immunoSEQ multiplex PCR, and TCRdb's table has in-frame clones only and misses some. Of roughly 120,000 clones in the sample, approximately 83% were seen once. The sample in question was peripheral blood, obtained on day 0 of MenACWY control vaccination. The receptors here all came from an adult in good health.

The chain joins TRBV12-3 or TRBV12-4 to TRBJ1-1, with D hard to call. This CDR3 region has 12 residues. Between the trimmed V and J ends, which lost 5 bases and 4 bases, there was a span of 8 bases. This chain's CDR3 is CASSIRGTEAFF. CDR3 in DNA: TGTGCCAGCAGTATTCGTGGCACTGAAGCTTTCTTT.

CDR3 DNA sequence: TGCGCCAGCAGCCAAGATTCTCGACAGAACTATGGCTACACCTTC. This gives the protein CASSQDSRQNYGYTF. The J gene is TRBJ1-2, the V gene TRBV4-1; D is possibly TRBD1 (5 bases). The CDR3 extends over 15 amino acids. Germline assignment: CDR1 MGHRA and CDR2 YSYEKL. The ends were cut back, 0 bases at V and 2 bases at J, with 10 bases in the middle.

V gene TRBV3-1 (or the pseudogene TRBV3-2) combines with J gene TRBJ2-5, with TRBD2 matching 7 bases. There are 14 residues in the CDR3. Germline CDR1 and CDR2: LGHDT and YNNKEL (reference sequence). V lost 8 bases, J lost 1 base, and 7 bases stayed unmatched. CDR3 in DNA: TGTGCCAGCGGACTTAGCGGGCTCCAAGAGACCCAGTACTTC. This gives the protein CASGLSGLQETQYF.

The chain has TRBV6-1 and TRBJ2-7, with D perhaps TRBD1 (5 bases). This CDR3 has 15 residues. Trimming removed 3 bases from V and 2 bases from J, with 14 bases in between. CDR1 and CDR2 from the germline V gene are MNHNS and SASEGT. Here the CDR3 reads CASSDAGQGPYEQYF. For the CDR3, the DNA is TGTGCCAGCAGTGACGCTGGGCAGGGCCCCTACGAGCAGTACTTC.

V usage is TRBV28 and J usage is TRBJ1-4; D unclear. V was shortened by 6 bases and J by 5 bases, with 10 bases between the two germline ends. CDR1 and CDR2 (germline): MDHEN, SYDVKM. The CDR3 covers 13 residues. DNA for the CDR3: TGTGCCAGCAGCAAGGGTTGGAATGAAAAACTGTTTTTT. Translation: CASSKGWNEKLFF.

This clone was detected a few times. The chain carries TRBV12-3 or TRBV12-4 and TRBJ2-3; tentative D call: TRBD2 (6 bases). V lost 8 bases, J lost 6 bases, and 9 bases lay in between. This CDR3 has 11 residues. The CDR3 bases are TGTGCCAGCTCTGGAGGGGATACGCAGTATTTT. Translating gives CASSGGDTQYF.

The chain couples TRBV28 to TRBJ1-1; D unresolved. CDR3 size: 13 residues. V shed 5 bases and J shed 11 bases, with 18 bases lying between them. CDR1 and CDR2 (germline): MDHEN, SYDVKM. CDR3 residues: CASSAGNPSVAFF. In nucleotides, the CDR3 is TGTGCCAGCAGTGCCGGCAACCCTTCAGTTGCTTTCTTT. Filled out from reference TRBV28 and TRBJ1-1, the complete variable domain reads DVKVTQSSRYLVKRTGEKVFLECVQDMDHENMFWYRQDPGLGLRLIYFSYDVKMKEKGDIPEGYSVSREKKERFSLILESASTNQTSMYLCASSAGNPSVAFFGQGTRLTVV.

This clone was recorded only once. The chain uses TRBV27 and TRBJ2-2; 9 bases are shared with TRBD2. The CDR3 runs to 15 residues. Germline CDR1 and CDR2: MNHEY and SMNVEV (reference sequence). V shed 2 bases, J shed 5 bases, and the junction held 3 bases outside the gene matches. This CDR3 reads CASSLGGGATGELFF. The CDR3 DNA follows: TGTGCCAGCAGTTTAGGCGGGGGGGCGACCGGGGAGCTGTTTTTT.

The sample holds a few counts of this clone. The rearrangement links TRBV12-3 or TRBV12-4 to TRBJ1-2; a weak D match, TRBD1 (6 bases). V lost 7 bases to trimming and J lost 2 bases, with 11 bases between them. The CDR3 spans 13 residues. The CDR3 protein is CASTLQGNYGYTF. In DNA, the CDR3 is TGTGCCAGCACCCTACAGGGCAACTATGGCTACACCTTC.

The chain uses TRBV19 and TRBJ1-6; perhaps TRBD1 as D (5 bases). The length of the CDR3 is 19 residues. Trimming pared 8 bases from V and 4 bases from J, leaving 27 bases between. Germline lookup yields CDR1 LNHDA and CDR2 SQIVND (reference sequence). CDR3 sequence (DNA): TGTGCCAGTCCCCCGAAAATGGGGGGAAACCCAGCATATAATTCACCCCTCCACTTT. Its translation: CASPPKMGGNPAYNSPLHF.

The gene calls are TRBV25-1 and TRBJ1-1; a weak D match, TRBD1 (6 bases). Germline V CDR1 and CDR2: MGHDK, SYGVNS. Trimming left V 6 bases short and J 10 bases short, with 15 bases between. The CDR3 sequence is 12 residues long. The CDR3 protein is CASSLQGGRAFF. CDR3 nucleotide sequence: TGTGCCAGCAGCTTACAGGGCGGGCGAGCTTTCTTT.

CDR3 DNA sequence: TGTGCCAGCAGCCGACGTGGAGGGGGCAAGGCCCAGCATTTT. This encodes CASSRRGGGKAQHF. The chain uses TRBV3-1 (or the pseudogene TRBV3-2) and TRBJ1-5, with 7 bases matching TRBD1. This CDR3 contains 14 residues. V trimming: 4 bases; J trimming: 11 bases; junction bases outside the gene matches: 11. Germline CDR1 and CDR2: LGHDT and YNNKEL (reference sequence).

V usage is TRBV3-1 (or the pseudogene TRBV3-2) and J usage is TRBJ2-3, with 8 bases aligning to TRBD1. Germline-derived CDR1 and CDR2 are LGHDT and YNNKEL (reference sequence). The J segment lost 1 base and the V segment lost 6 bases, leaving 6 bases of the junction unmatched. CDR3 size: 15 residues. The CDR3 DNA follows: TGTGCCAGCAGACACACAGGGGGAGGCACAGATACGCAGTATTTT. It codes for CASRHTGGGTDTQYF.

The rearrangement links TRBV11-2 to TRBJ2-5; D may be TRBD1 or TRBD2 (5 bases each). CDR3 length: 17 residues. V was shortened by 1 base and J by 2 bases, with 17 bases between the two germline ends. Germline CDR1 SGHAT, CDR2 FQNNGV. CDR3 sequence (DNA): TGTGCCAGCAGCTTAGGAGGGGTAGGGAGAACGCAAGAGACCCAGTACTTC. It is translated as CASSLGGVGRTQETQYF.

This chain uses TRBV9 with TRBJ2-1; TRBD2 matches 8 bases. Trimming took 2 bases from V and 7 from J; bases not matched to a gene: 14. This CDR3 region has 17 residues. The germline V gene encodes CDR1 SGDLS and CDR2 YYNGEE. In DNA, the CDR3 is TGTGCCAGCAGCGTGGCCCCACCGGGGGGGGGCCGAAATGAGCAGTTCTTC. It encodes CASSVAPPGGGRNEQFF.

As to this clone: The same CDR3 is also encoded by other DNA sequences in this sample. The chain has TRBV9 and TRBJ1-3, with no clear D. Germline CDR1 is SGDLS and CDR2 is YYNGEE. The CDR3 has 13 residues. V lost 3 bases to trimming and J lost 0 bases, with 4 bases between them. CDR3 loop: CASSGGSGNTIYF. CDR3 nucleotide sequence: TGTGCCAGCAGCGGGGGCTCTGGAAACACCATATATTTT. Full variable domain (missing parts from reference TRBV9 and TRBJ1-3): DSGVTQTPKHLITATGQRVTLRCSPRSGDLSVYWYQQSLDQGLQFLIQYYNGEERAKGNILERFSAQQFPDLHSELNLSSLELGDSALYFCASSGGSGNTIYFGEGSWLTVV.

The chain employs TRBV6-6 and TRBJ2-3; D is unresolved. CDR1 and CDR2 (germline): MNHNY, SVGAGI (reference sequence). The length of the CDR3 is 14 residues. V shed 0 bases and J shed 3 bases, with 7 bases lying between them. CDR3 nucleotide sequence: TGTGCCAGCAGTTACTCCTGGGATACAGATACGCAGTATTTT. It is translated as CASSYSWDTDTQYF.

The gene calls are TRBV7-2 and TRBJ1-6; no firm D call. Trimming stripped 5 bases from V and 2 bases from J, with 4 bases between. This CDR3 region has 13 residues. Germline V lookup: CDR1 SGHTA, CDR2 FQGNSA. CDR3 sequence: CASSPPYNSPLHF. DNA of the CDR3: TGTGCCAGCAGCCCCCCCTATAATTCACCCCTCCACTTT.

CDR3: CASSLERGRNTIYF. CDR3 bases: TGTGCCAGCAGCTTAGAGAGGGGACGAAACACCATATATTTT. V gene TRBV7-2 combines with J gene TRBJ1-3; maybe TRBD1 (5 bases). The CDR3 covers 14 residues. Trimming stripped 1 base from V and 5 bases from J, with 9 bases between. Germline-derived CDR1 and CDR2 are SGHTA and FQGNSA.

The chain combines TRBV5-6 with TRBJ1-6; D gene uncertain. The CDR3 is made up of 15 amino acids. Germline assignment: CDR1 SGHDT and CDR2 YYEEEE. Trimming left V 1 base short and J 6 bases short, with 11 bases between. The CDR3 coding sequence is TGTGCCAGCAGCTTGAGGAACCGGATTAATTCACCCCTCCACTTT. It codes for CASSLRNRINSPLHF.

This chain joins TRBV28 and TRBJ2-7, with a possible D match to TRBD2 (6 bases). From germline, CDR1 is MDHEN and CDR2 SYDVKM. V lost 2 bases and J lost 3, with 11 bases in between. This CDR3 is built from 14 residues. The chain's CDR3 is CASSLGGTIYEQYF. CDR3 coding DNA: TGTGCCAGCAGTTTAGGGGGGACCATCTACGAGCAGTACTTC.

The chain employs TRBV20-1 and TRBJ2-3, with 9 bases identical to TRBD1. The trim removed 3 bases at V and 1 base at J, leaving 2 bases unmatched. The germline V gene has CDR1 DFQATT and CDR2 SNEGSKA (reference sequence). The CDR3 contains 14 residues. The CDR3 loop reads CSASTGGGTDTQYF. The CDR3 DNA reads TGCAGTGCTAGTACAGGGGGCGGCACAGATACGCAGTATTTT.

Of note for this clone: Its ends do not fully match the called genes, so a read error is possible. This chain uses TRBV7-7 with TRBJ1-6, with a tentative D call TRBD1 (6 bases). The germline gives CDR1 SSHAT, CDR2 FNYEAQ (reference sequence). The CDR3 sequence is 13 residues long. The DNA for the CDR3 is TGTGCTAGCAGCCGGGACACCAATTCACCCCTCCACTTT. Translation: CASSRDTNSPLHF.

V gene TRBV29-1 combines with J gene TRBJ1-2; 10 bases fit TRBD1. V lost 5 bases and J lost 7; bases outside the gene matches: 13. Germline V CDR1 and CDR2: SQVTM, ANQGSEA. The CDR3 is 15 amino acids. This CDR3 reads CSVTRDRGFDSGYTF. The CDR3 DNA is TGCAGCGTTACCCGGGACAGGGGATTTGATAGTGGCTACACCTTC. Looking up the rest from reference TRBV29-1 and TRBJ1-2 gives the full variable domain: SAVISQKPSRDICQRGTSLTIQCQVDSQVTMMFWYRQQPGQSLTLIATANQGSEATYESGFVIDKFPISRPNLTFSTLTVSNMSPEDSSIYLCSVTRDRGFDSGYTFGSGTRLTVV.

The chain is built from TRBV10-2 and TRBJ2-7; TRBD2 aligns across 7 bases. After removal of 3 bases from V and 0 bases from J, the junction contained 8 bases not matched to a gene. From germline, CDR1 is WSHSY and CDR2 SAAADI. The CDR3 totals 16 residues. The CDR3 nucleotides are TGCGCCAGCAGTGATTATGGGGACTACAGCTCCTACGAGCAGTACTTC. Translated: CASSDYGDYSSYEQYF.